This T cell receptor beta chain was sequenced in a study of vaccination effects on CD4 cells after COVID-19. The CDR3 consists of 11 residues. The germline V and J ends were trimmed by 6 bases and 4 bases, with 6 bases remaining between them. Germline lookup yields CDR1 DFQATT and CDR2 SNEGSKA (reference sequence). Generated by immunoSEQ multiplex PCR, the TCRdb table keeps only in-frame clones and is missing some. This table holds over 8,000 clones, approximately 72% found once. A remark on this clone: As yet, its antigen is unknown.

Ahead of sequencing, the ViraFEST assay grew antigen-specific CD4+ T cells using viral peptide pools. At the end of around 11 days of culture, CD4+ T cells were isolated. Nucleocapsid antibodies stayed negative before and after vaccination, showing no earlier SARS-CoV-2 infection. PBMC cultures contained two million cells per well, 7.5 to 10 IU/ml IL-2 and around 9.4 ug/ml peptides. On day 3 and again on day 7, half the medium was replaced with IL-2 medium. The chain combines TRBV20-1 with TRBJ1-4; D is uncertain. This sequence originates from a human donor who received a COVID-19 vaccine. The sample was CD4+ T cells from PBMCs cultured with HCoV-229E spike peptides, taken before COVID-19 vaccination. The CDR3 is CSAILNEKLFF. For the CDR3, the DNA is TGCAGTGCGATACTTAATGAAAAACTGTTTTTT.